A single sample gave rise to the 22 T cell receptor beta chains below, sequenced in a study of blood T cell repertoires in COVID-19. Sequencing was performed with immunoSEQ multiplex PCR; in TCRdb, only in-frame clones are kept and a portion is missing. The table includes over 250,000 clones, 75% to 90% detected once. The sequenced sample consisted of PBMCs or T cells enriched from blood (not recorded which). The receptors were gathered from a middle-aged man who had recovered from COVID-19.

This clone came up once. The V call is TRBV5-1, the J call TRBJ1-1, with D tentatively TRBD1 (6 bases). Looked up from germline, CDR1 is SGHRS and CDR2 is YFSETQ. This CDR3 contains 18 residues. Trimming took off 0 bases at V and 0 bases at J, with 18 bases between the two ends. For the CDR3, the DNA is TGCGCCAGCAGCTTGGCCCGGGGGGCCTCGCGCTTGAACACTGAAGCTTTCTTT. This sequence encodes CASSLARGASRLNTEAFF. Combining the CDR3 with reference TRBV5-1 and TRBJ1-1 gives the whole variable domain KAGVTQTPRYLIKTRGQQVTLSCSPISGHRSVSWYQQTPGQGLQFLFEYFSETQRNKGNFPGRFSGRQFSNSRSEMNVSTLELGDSALYLCASSLARGASRLNTEAFFGQGTRLTVV.

The V call is TRBV4-2, the J call TRBJ1-5; D is uncertain. The V end lost 0 bases, the J end lost 9 bases, and 18 bases lay between the germline ends. The CDR3 runs to 16 residues. Germline V gene sequence: CDR1 LGHNA, CDR2 YNFKEQ. CDR3 sequence: CASSQDRRGNKLPQHF. DNA for the CDR3: TGTGCCAGCAGCCAAGATAGGAGAGGGAATAAACTGCCCCAGCATTTT.

The chain couples TRBV5-5 to TRBJ1-2, with D perhaps TRBD1 (6 bases). The CDR3 loop spans 15 amino acids. Germline CDR1 SGHKS, CDR2 YYEKEE (reference sequence). V lost 4 bases to trimming and J lost 6 bases, with 19 bases between them. CDR3 protein: CASSEGTFGPDGYTF. CDR3 bases: TGTGCCAGCAGCGAAGGGACATTTGGGCCCGATGGCTACACCTTC.

This clone has just a few counts. The chain combines TRBV19 with TRBJ1-2, with 8 bases lining up with TRBD1. The germline V gene has CDR1 LNHDA and CDR2 SQIVND (reference sequence). The CDR3 covers 19 residues. The trim removed 9 bases at V and 8 bases at J, leaving 29 bases unmatched. Here the CDR3 DNA reads TGTGCCAGCCGCAAACCCCTGGGACAGGAGACCCGACTATGGTCAGGCTACACCTTC. Protein: CASRKPLGQETRLWSGYTF. Full variable domain (outside the CDR3, taken from reference TRBV19 and TRBJ1-2): DGGITQSPKYLFRKEGQNVTLSCEQNLNHDAMYWYRQDPGQGLRLIYYSQIVNDFQKGDIAEGYSVSREKKESFPLTVTSAQKNPTAFYLCASRKPLGQETRLWSGYTFGSGTRLTVV.

The rearrangement uses TRBV7-3 and TRBJ2-5, with 9 bases that match TRBD2. V shed 2 bases, J shed 5 bases, and the junction held 9 bases outside the gene matches. The CDR3 spans 16 residues. The germline CDR1 and CDR2 sequences are SGHTA and FQGTGA. CDR3 nucleotides: TGTGCCAGCAGCTTAGGGCCTAGCGGGACGTTCGAGACCCAGTACTTC. Translation gives CASSLGPSGTFETQYF.

The V gene is TRBV15, the J gene TRBJ1-1; unclear D gene. The V gene lost 0 bases and the J gene lost 7 bases, with 12 bases spanning the gap. Germline V gives CDR1 LNHNV, CDR2 YYDKDF (reference sequence). This CDR3 spans 14 amino acids. The DNA of the CDR3 is TGTGCCACCAGCAGAGATATAGCGGGCCGTGAAGCTTTCTTT. Its translation is CATSRDIAGREAFF.

The genes are TRBV3-1 (or the pseudogene TRBV3-2) and TRBJ2-1; 10 positions agree with TRBD2. Trimming took 5 bases from V and 4 from J; bases not matched to a gene: 14. CDR3 length: 18 amino acids. The germline V gene has CDR1 LGHDT and CDR2 YNNKEL (reference sequence). CDR3 in DNA: TGTGCCAGCAGCTCTACTAGCGGGACACCTATACGTTACAATGAGCAGTTCTTC. Its protein product is CASSSTSGTPIRYNEQFF.

V gene TRBV5-8 combines with J gene TRBJ1-5; 7 nucleotides match TRBD1. Germline CDR1 reads SGHTS; CDR2 reads YDEGEE. V was clipped by 3 bases and J by 2 bases; unmatched bases: 11. The CDR3 consists of 17 residues. CDR3 sequence: CASSWAGGSRGNQPQHF. CDR3 nucleotides: TGTGCCAGCAGCTGGGCAGGGGGTTCGCGGGGCAATCAGCCCCAGCATTTT.

The rearrangement joins TRBV13 to TRBJ2-3; tentatively, D is TRBD2 (5 bases). V lost 5 bases, J lost 6 bases, and 18 bases lay in between. Per the germline V gene, CDR1 is PRHDT and CDR2 is FYEKMQ (reference sequence). CDR3 length: 15 residues. CDR3 protein: CASSPTRGNQDTQYF. The CDR3 nucleotides read TGTGCCAGCAGCCCAACCCGGGGTAATCAGGATACGCAGTATTTT.

J is TRBJ2-2 and V is TRBV7-9; TRBD2 aligns across 7 bases. Germline V lookup: CDR1 SEHNR, CDR2 FQNEAQ (reference sequence). J gave up 4 bases and V 1 base, and 3 bases lay outside the gene matches. The CDR3 is 15 residues long. This CDR3 reads CASSLVGRGTGELFF. CDR3 DNA: TGTGCCAGCAGCTTAGTTGGGAGGGGCACCGGGGAGCTGTTTTTT.

The CDR3 region is CASSTTSGSHEQYF. The CDR3 DNA reads TGTGCCAGCAGCACGACTAGCGGGAGCCACGAGCAGTACTTC. The chain is built from TRBV7-9 and TRBJ2-7; 12 bases match TRBD2. J lost 5 bases, V lost 5 bases, and 4 bases had no gene match. The CDR3 length is 14 residues. Germline V gene sequence: CDR1 SEHNR, CDR2 FQNEAQ (reference sequence).

The V and J genes are TRBV19 and TRBJ2-4; 7 nucleotides line up with TRBD1. The CDR3 runs 15 residues. J gave up 8 bases and V 3 bases, and 10 bases lay outside the gene matches. Germline assignment: CDR1 LNHDA and CDR2 SQIVND (reference sequence). CDR3 DNA: TGTGCCAGTAGTATCCCGAAGGGACAGAGGGACATTCAGTACTTC. Translating gives CASSIPKGQRDIQYF.

The count of this clone is one. The V and J genes are TRBV19 and TRBJ2-7; D perhaps matches TRBD2 (5 bases). Trimming cost V 7 bases and J 3 bases, with 19 bases left between them. There are 15 residues in the CDR3. Germline-derived CDR1 and CDR2 are LNHDA and SQIVND (reference sequence). The CDR3 loop reads CASTPDGAAYYEQYF. DNA of the CDR3: TGTGCCAGTACCCCGGATGGAGCGGCTTACTACGAGCAGTACTTC.

This sequence joins TRBV4-2 and TRBJ2-3, with 7 bases lining up with TRBD2. Germline CDR1 is LGHNA and CDR2 is YNFKEQ. V gave up 6 bases and J gave up 0 bases; unmatched junction bases: 9. This CDR3 is 16 amino acids long. The chain's CDR3 is CASRNLRRGSTDTQYF. CDR3 nucleotides: TGTGCCAGCAGAAACCTCCGGCGGGGGAGCACAGATACGCAGTATTTT.

This clone was counted a few times. Distinct nucleotide sequences in the sample also encode this CDR3. The gene calls are TRBV30 and TRBJ2-7; tentatively, D is TRBD2 (5 bases). The CDR3 loop spans 12 amino acids. V lost 2 bases to trimming and J lost 4 bases, with 9 bases between them. The germline gives CDR1 GTSNPN, CDR2 SVGIG (reference sequence). Written as DNA, the CDR3 is TGTGCCTGGAGTCTATCGGGGTACGAGCAGTACTTC. Translating gives CAWSLSGYEQYF.

The chain employs TRBV19 and TRBJ1-4; possibly TRBD1 for D (6 bases). The CDR3 length is 16 residues. CDR1 is LNHDA and CDR2 is SQIVND in the germline V gene (reference sequence). V was clipped by 7 bases and J by 7 bases, with 22 bases between them. The DNA for the CDR3 is TGTGCCAGTAACACCCCCCGGGGGGCGCGGGGTGAAAAACTGTTTTTT. Translated, it gives CASNTPRGARGEKLFF.

This clone was seen once. The chain uses TRBV4-3 and TRBJ2-3; 8 positions agree with TRBD2. J lost 4 bases, V lost 5 bases, and 20 bases had no gene match. CDR3 length: 19 amino acids. CDR1 LGHNA and CDR2 YSLEER come from the germline V gene. CDR3 coding DNA: TGCGCCAGCAGCGAAGGGTCCTTGGCGGGAGGAGTTTACGCAGATACGCAGTATTTT. Its protein product is CASSEGSLAGGVYADTQYF.

The CDR3 DNA reads TGTGCCAGCAGCCAATACGGGACAGGGGGCGAGACCCAGTACTTC. Its protein product is CASSQYGTGGETQYF. The genes are TRBV3-1 (or the pseudogene TRBV3-2) and TRBJ2-5, with 12 bases lining up with TRBD1. The CDR3 has 15 amino acids. J gave up 5 bases and V 2 bases, and 3 bases lay outside the gene matches. Germline loops: CDR1 LGHDT, CDR2 YNNKEL (reference sequence).

This chain links TRBV5-6 with TRBJ2-1; 9 nucleotides align to TRBD1. Unmatched junction bases numbered 5, after V lost 5 bases and J lost 2 bases. CDR3 length: 15 residues. Germline-derived CDR1 and CDR2 are SGHDT and YYEEEE. CDR3 sequence: CASRNRDRAYNEQFF. Here the CDR3 DNA reads TGTGCCAGCAGAAACCGGGACAGGGCCTACAATGAGCAGTTCTTC. Full variable domain (remainder filled in from reference TRBV5-6 and TRBJ2-1): DAGVTQSPTHLIKTRGQQVTLRCSPKSGHDTVSWYQQALGQGPQFIFQYYEEEERQRGNFPDRFSGHQFPNYSSELNVNALLLGDSALYLCASRNRDRAYNEQFFGPGTRLTVL.

The J gene is TRBJ1-5, the V gene TRBV2; a weak D match, TRBD1 (5 bases). CDR1 is SNHLY and CDR2 is FYNNEI in the germline V gene. CDR3 length: 13 amino acids. Trimming stripped 6 bases from V and 5 bases from J, with 11 bases between. DNA for the CDR3: TGTGCCAGCAGCAGGGAGGGGCATCAGCCCCAGCATTTT. This encodes CASSREGHQPQHF.

V usage is TRBV15 and J usage is TRBJ1-4; D gene unclear. With 3 bases removed from V and 8 bases from J, the gap between germline ends came to 16 bases. This CDR3 comprises 15 residues. In germline, CDR1 is LNHNV, CDR2 YYDKDF (reference sequence). In nucleotides, the CDR3 is TGTGCCACCAGCAGCCAGCGGGAGGTATACGAAAAACTGTTTTTT. The encoded protein is CATSSQREVYEKLFF.

V usage is TRBV10-3 and J usage is TRBJ2-1; D not certain. The germline CDR1 and CDR2 sequences are ENHRY and SYGVKD. Trimming shortened V by 0 bases and J by 8 bases, and 17 bases separated the two germline ends. CDR3 size: 16 residues. The CDR3 region has the DNA TGTGCCATCAGTGAGTCGCCTGGGCCAAAAATGTATGAGCAGTTCTTC. Translated, it gives CAISESPGPKMYEQFF.